This T cell receptor beta chain was identified during a study of blood T cell repertoires in COVID-19. Study as a whole: The analysed material was cDNA or gDNA that came from T cells, B-cell-depleted T cells, or PBMCs.

Sequenced by immunoSEQ multiplex PCR; TCRdb stores in-frame clones only, minus some. This sample has approximately 250,000 clones, with approximately 89% found just once. Trimming stripped 2 bases from V and 0 bases from J, with 13 bases between. Looked up from germline, CDR1 is LNHDA and CDR2 is SQIVND (reference sequence). The CDR3 is 16 amino acids. Participants' own reports of clinical history determined their cohort assignment. This TCR derives from a middle-aged woman with acute COVID-19. The chain links TRBV19 to TRBJ1-1; no clear D gene. Sequenced: PBMCs or T cells enriched from blood (not recorded which). CDR3 nucleotides: TGTGCCAGTAGTATAATCGCAGGTACCTTGAACACTGAAGCTTTCTTT. It specifies CASSIIAGTLNTEAFF.